These 13 T cell receptor beta chains were sequenced from one sample in a study of cytomegalovirus exposure and HLA in healthy donors. The PCR used 60 Vbeta and 13 Jbeta primers. Repertoires were generated with immunoSEQ multiplex PCR, while TCRdb's copy carries only in-frame clones and drops some. This table has around 90,000 clones, about 66% appearing once. Sequencing was done on a sample of PBMCs. These TCRs come from a boy between 10 and 17 years old in good health and CMV-seropositive.

This clone was counted between two and nine times. V gene TRBV27 combines with J gene TRBJ2-1, with 8 bases that match TRBD2. The length of the CDR3 is 15 residues. V shed 6 bases, J shed 9 bases, and the junction held 13 bases outside the gene matches. The germline gives CDR1 MNHEY, CDR2 SMNVEV (reference sequence). The CDR3 nucleotides are TGTGCCAGCAGGTGGGTGACGGGAGGGCCCGGTGAGCAGTTCTTC. It codes for CASRWVTGGPGEQFF.

This clone was counted between two and nine times. V gene TRBV2 combines with J gene TRBJ1-1; possibly TRBD1 for D (6 bases). Trimming stripped 8 bases from V and 2 bases from J, with 12 bases between. This CDR3 is built from 13 residues. The germline CDR1 and CDR2 sequences are SNHLY and FYNNEI. CDR3: CASYRETNTEAFF. The CDR3 DNA reads TGTGCCAGCTACAGGGAAACTAACACTGAAGCTTTCTTT.

J is TRBJ2-1 and V is TRBV10-2, with 14 bases lining up with TRBD2. Losses at the gene ends were 2 bases for V and 1 base for J; bases not matched to a gene: 4. The germline V gene has CDR1 WSHSY and CDR2 SAAADI. This CDR3 region has 18 residues. DNA for the CDR3: TGCGCCAGCAGTGAGCGGACTAGCGGGGGGAATTCCTACAATGAGCAGTTCTTC. It is translated as CASSERTSGGNSYNEQFF.

This clone came up a few times. The chain couples TRBV5-1 to TRBJ2-1; 12 positions match TRBD1. The ends lost 3 bases at V and 8 bases at J; junction bases unmatched: 12. Germline values: CDR1 SGHRS, CDR2 YFSETQ. This CDR3 comprises 17 residues. The CDR3 DNA is TGCGCCAGCAGCTCTCACAGGGGCGGGACAGGGGGCGATGAGCAGTTCTTC. Residues: CASSSHRGGTGGDEQFF. The whole variable domain, filled in from reference TRBV5-1 and TRBJ2-1, reads KAGVTQTPRYLIKTRGQQVTLSCSPISGHRSVSWYQQTPGQGLQFLFEYFSETQRNKGNFPGRFSGRQFSNSRSEMNVSTLELGDSALYLCASSSHRGGTGGDEQFFGPGTRLTVL.

The chain has TRBV30 and TRBJ2-2; D remains ambiguous. This CDR3 contains 10 residues. Germline-derived CDR1 and CDR2 are GTSNPN and SVGIG (reference sequence). V was cut by 7 bases and J by 3 bases, with 3 bases left in between. The chain's CDR3 is CASDTGELFF. CDR3 DNA: TGTGCCTCTGACACCGGGGAGCTGTTTTTT.

This chain links TRBV7-6 with TRBJ1-1; D perhaps matches TRBD1 (6 bases). CDR3 size: 12 residues. Trimming removed 7 bases from V and 6 bases from J, with 12 bases in between. The germline V gene has CDR1 SGHVS and CDR2 FNYEAQ. The CDR3 nucleotides are TGTGCCAGCATCGGACAGTCCCCTGAAGCTTTCTTT. Residues: CASIGQSPEAFF.

This clone was observed a handful of times. This chain connects TRBV29-1 to TRBJ1-2; D gene ambiguous. Trimming took 3 bases from V and 6 from J, leaving 14 bases between them. Germline V lookup: CDR1 SQVTM, CDR2 ANQGSEA. The CDR3 sequence is 13 residues long. The CDR3 region has the DNA TGCAGCGTTGATCCGGGGTATGGGAATGGCTACACCTTC. Encoded protein: CSVDPGYGNGYTF.

This clone has more than one count but fewer than ten. The chain carries TRBV5-4 and TRBJ2-7, with 9 nucleotides matching TRBD1. The CDR3 has 15 residues. Germline lookup yields CDR1 SGHNT and CDR2 YYREEE (reference sequence). The V and J ends lost 1 base and 1 base, in that order; junction bases with no gene match: 3. Here the CDR3 reads CASSLTDRGSYEQYF. The CDR3 DNA follows: TGTGCCAGCAGCTTGACGGACAGGGGATCCTACGAGCAGTACTTC.

This clone was detected ten times or more. This chain joins TRBV6-5 and TRBJ1-2, with D unresolved. The germline V and J ends were trimmed by 4 bases and 3 bases, with 12 bases remaining between them. Germline V gene data show CDR1 as MNHEY and CDR2 as SVGAGI. This CDR3 has 14 amino acids. The CDR3 nucleotides are TGTGCCAGCAGTTCTCTAGAGGGCGACTATGGCTACACCTTC. This translates into CASSSLEGDYGYTF.

The J gene is TRBJ2-7, the V gene TRBV7-8; 7 bases are shared with TRBD2. CDR1 SGHVS and CDR2 FQNEAQ come from the germline V gene. Losses at the gene ends were 5 bases for V and 3 bases for J; bases not matched to a gene: 16. The CDR3 is made up of 17 amino acids. This CDR3 is CASSETGASGSYYEQYF. For the CDR3, the DNA is TGTGCCAGCAGCGAGACCGGGGCTAGCGGATCTTACTACGAGCAGTACTTC.

The chain links TRBV28 to TRBJ2-7; D perhaps matches TRBD1 (6 bases). Germline-derived CDR1 and CDR2 are MDHEN and SYDVKM. CDR3 length equals 15 residues. Trimming removed 6 bases at V and 2 bases at J, with 17 bases between. This chain's CDR3 is CASSLIGQNTYEQYF. CDR3 DNA sequence: TGTGCCAGCAGCCTGATCGGACAGAACACCTACGAGCAGTACTTC.

This clone was found a few times. V and J are TRBV10-2 and TRBJ1-6; 8 bases match TRBD1. Germline CDR1 WSHSY, CDR2 SAAADI. V dropped 6 bases and J dropped 10; count of bases not matched to a gene: 8. CDR3 length: 14 amino acids. As DNA, the CDR3 is TGCGCCAGCAGCACCGGGACAGGAGACTCACCCCTCCACTTT. Translating it yields CASSTGTGDSPLHF.

The CDR3 coding sequence is TGTGCCAGCAGCCGGACAGGGTATGCCGGGGAGCTGTTTTTT. It specifies CASSRTGYAGELFF. V is TRBV5-4 and J is TRBJ2-2, with TRBD1 matching over 8 bases. This CDR3 comprises 14 residues. Per germline, CDR1 SGHNT and CDR2 YYREEE (reference sequence). Germline trimming cut 4 bases from V and 6 bases from J; bases unmatched to any gene: 5.